This T cell receptor (beta chain) came from a study of T cell repertoires in cytomegalovirus infection. Study context: Researchers turned to recently identified HLA-C-restricted CMV epitopes as well as well-studied HLA-B-restricted ones. TCR beta signatures that were public indicated CMV infection and matching HLA type. Study-wide points: Dominating the ex vivo response were TCR beta clonotypes that were CMV-specific and HLA-C-restricted.

In regard to this clonotype: Antigen unknown.

The CDR3 is made up of 13 amino acids. The germline V gene encodes CDR1 SQVTM and CDR2 ANQGSEA. V was clipped by 4 bases and J by 0 bases; unmatched bases: 2. TCRdb passed the reads through MiXCR, listing each CDR3 protein once. The data show nearly 700,000 distinct CDR3 sequences, around 35% seen once. The chain recombines TRBV29-1 with TRBJ2-5; 7 bases are a match to TRBD1. This receptor was taken from a human donor in good health (CMV status not recorded). Some clones in this sample may be carry-over from other donors' samples. The sequencing here drew on cultured PBMCs, taken from culture after CMV antigen stimulation. The chain's CDR3 is CSVVGTDQETQYF. In DNA form, the CDR3 reads TGCAGCGTTGTTGGGACAGACCAAGAGACCCAGTACTTC.